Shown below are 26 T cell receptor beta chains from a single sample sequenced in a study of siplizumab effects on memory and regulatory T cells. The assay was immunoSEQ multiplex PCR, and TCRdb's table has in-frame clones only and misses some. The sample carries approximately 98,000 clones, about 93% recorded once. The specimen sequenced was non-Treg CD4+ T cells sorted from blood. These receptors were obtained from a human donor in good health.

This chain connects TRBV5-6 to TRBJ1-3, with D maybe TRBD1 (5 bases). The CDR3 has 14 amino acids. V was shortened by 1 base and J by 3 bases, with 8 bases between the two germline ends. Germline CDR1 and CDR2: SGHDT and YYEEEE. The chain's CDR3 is CASSLWQGGNTIYF. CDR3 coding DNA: TGTGCCAGCAGCTTGTGGCAGGGTGGAAACACCATATATTTT. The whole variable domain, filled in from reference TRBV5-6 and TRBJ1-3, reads DAGVTQSPTHLIKTRGQQVTLRCSPKSGHDTVSWYQQALGQGPQFIFQYYEEEERQRGNFPDRFSGHQFPNYSSELNVNALLLGDSALYLCASSLWQGGNTIYFGEGSWLTVV.

This CDR3 is CASTAFEYNEQFF. The CDR3 DNA follows: TGTGCCAGCACCGCCTTCGAATACAATGAGCAGTTCTTC. The V gene is TRBV28, the J gene TRBJ2-1; no definite D call. CDR1 MDHEN and CDR2 SYDVKM come from the germline V gene. CDR3 length: 13 amino acids. V was trimmed by 7 bases and J by 4 bases, leaving 11 bases between them.

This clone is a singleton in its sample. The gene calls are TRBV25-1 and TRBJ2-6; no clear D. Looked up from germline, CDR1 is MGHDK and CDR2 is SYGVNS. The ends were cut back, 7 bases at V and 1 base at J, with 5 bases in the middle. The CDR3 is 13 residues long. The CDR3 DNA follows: TGTGCCAGCAAGACTTCTGGGGCCAACGTCCTGACTTTC. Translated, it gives CASKTSGANVLTF.

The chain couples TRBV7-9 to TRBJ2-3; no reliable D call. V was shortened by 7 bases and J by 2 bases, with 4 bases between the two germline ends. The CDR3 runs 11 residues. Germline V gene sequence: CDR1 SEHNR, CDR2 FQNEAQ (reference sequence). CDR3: CASTPTDTQYF. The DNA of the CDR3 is TGTGCCAGCACCCCCACAGATACGCAGTATTTT.

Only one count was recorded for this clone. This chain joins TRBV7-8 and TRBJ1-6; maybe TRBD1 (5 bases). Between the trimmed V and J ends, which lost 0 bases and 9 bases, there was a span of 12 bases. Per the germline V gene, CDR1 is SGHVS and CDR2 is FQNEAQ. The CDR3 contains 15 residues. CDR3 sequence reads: CASSLALGEGSPLHF. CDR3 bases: TGTGCCAGCAGCTTAGCGTTGGGGGAAGGTTCACCCCTCCACTTT.

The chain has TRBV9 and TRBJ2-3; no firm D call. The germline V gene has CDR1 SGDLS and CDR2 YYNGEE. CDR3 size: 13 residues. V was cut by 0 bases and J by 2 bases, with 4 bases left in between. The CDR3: CASSVAHTDTQYF. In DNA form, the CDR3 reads TGTGCCAGCAGCGTAGCCCACACAGATACGCAGTATTTT.

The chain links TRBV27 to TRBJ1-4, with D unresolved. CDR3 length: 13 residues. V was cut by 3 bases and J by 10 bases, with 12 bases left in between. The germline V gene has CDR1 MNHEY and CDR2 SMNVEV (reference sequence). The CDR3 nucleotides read TGTGCCAGCAGTTTTAGGAGGGAGGGAAAACTGTTTTTT. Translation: CASSFRREGKLFF.

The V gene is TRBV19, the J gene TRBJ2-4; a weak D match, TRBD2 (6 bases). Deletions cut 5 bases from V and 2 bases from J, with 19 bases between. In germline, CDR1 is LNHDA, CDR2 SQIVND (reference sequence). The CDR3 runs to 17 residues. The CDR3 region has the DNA TGTGCCAGTAGTCTAGGCGGGACTTTGGGGACCAAAAACATTCAGTACTTC. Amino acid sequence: CASSLGGTLGTKNIQYF.

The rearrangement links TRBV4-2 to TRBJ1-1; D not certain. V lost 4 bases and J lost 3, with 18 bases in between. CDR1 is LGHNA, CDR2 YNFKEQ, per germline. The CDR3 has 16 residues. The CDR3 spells CASSPRTVVGDTEAFF. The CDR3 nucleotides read TGTGCCAGCAGCCCGCGAACGGTAGTTGGGGACACTGAAGCTTTCTTT.

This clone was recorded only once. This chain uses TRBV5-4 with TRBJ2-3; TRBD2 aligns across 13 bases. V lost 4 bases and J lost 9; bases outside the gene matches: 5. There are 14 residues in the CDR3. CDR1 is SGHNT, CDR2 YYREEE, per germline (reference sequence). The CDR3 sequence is CASSQGLAGVTQYF. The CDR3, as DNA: TGTGCCAGCAGCCAAGGACTAGCGGGAGTAACGCAGTATTTT.

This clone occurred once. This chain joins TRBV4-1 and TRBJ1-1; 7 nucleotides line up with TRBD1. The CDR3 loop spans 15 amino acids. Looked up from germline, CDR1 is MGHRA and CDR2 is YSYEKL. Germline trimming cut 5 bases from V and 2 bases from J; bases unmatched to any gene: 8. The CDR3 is CASSYYDRDNTEAFF. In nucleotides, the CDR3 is TGCGCCAGCAGCTACTACGACAGGGACAACACTGAAGCTTTCTTT.

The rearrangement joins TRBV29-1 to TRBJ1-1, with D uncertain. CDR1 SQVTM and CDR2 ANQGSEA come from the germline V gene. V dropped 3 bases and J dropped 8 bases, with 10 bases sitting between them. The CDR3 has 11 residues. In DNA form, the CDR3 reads TGCAGCGTTGACCCGGCGGCGGAAGCTTTCTTT. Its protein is CSVDPAAEAFF.

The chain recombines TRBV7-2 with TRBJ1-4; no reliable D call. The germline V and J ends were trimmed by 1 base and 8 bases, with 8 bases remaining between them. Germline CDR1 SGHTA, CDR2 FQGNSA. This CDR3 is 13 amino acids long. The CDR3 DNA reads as TGTGCCAGCAGCTTAGTTCGTCAGGAAAAACTGTTTTTT. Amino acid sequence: CASSLVRQEKLFF.

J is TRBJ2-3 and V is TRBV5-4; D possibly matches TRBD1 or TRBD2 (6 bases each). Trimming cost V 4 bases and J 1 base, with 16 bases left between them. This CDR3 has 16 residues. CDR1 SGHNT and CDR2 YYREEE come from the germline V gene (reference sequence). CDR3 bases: TGTGCCAGCAGCATCCAGGGGAGGTTGGGCACAGATACGCAGTATTTT. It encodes CASSIQGRLGTDTQYF.

The CDR3 DNA reads as TGTGCCAGTGGACTAGCGGGCTACACCGGGGAGCTGTTTTTT. It yields the protein CASGLAGYTGELFF. V usage is TRBV7-2 and J usage is TRBJ2-2; TRBD2 matches 11 bases. The junction had 3 bases not matched to a gene; V was cut back by 9 bases and J by 3 bases. Germline lookup yields CDR1 SGHTA and CDR2 FQGNSA. The CDR3 totals 14 residues.

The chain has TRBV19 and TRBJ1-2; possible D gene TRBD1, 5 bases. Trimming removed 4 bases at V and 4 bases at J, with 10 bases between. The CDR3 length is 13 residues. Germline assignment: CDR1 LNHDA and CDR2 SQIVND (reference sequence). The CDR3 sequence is CASSTGQGYGYTF. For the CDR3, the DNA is TGTGCCAGTAGTACGGGGCAGGGCTATGGCTACACCTTC.

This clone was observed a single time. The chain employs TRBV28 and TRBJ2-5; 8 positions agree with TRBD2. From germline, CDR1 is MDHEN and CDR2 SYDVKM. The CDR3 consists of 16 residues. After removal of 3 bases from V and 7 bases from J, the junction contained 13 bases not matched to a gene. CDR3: CASSFYGRAQRGTQYF. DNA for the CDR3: TGTGCCAGCAGTTTTTACGGGAGGGCCCAAAGGGGGACCCAGTACTTC. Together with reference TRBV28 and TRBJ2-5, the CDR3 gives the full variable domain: DVKVTQSSRYLVKRTGEKVFLECVQDMDHENMFWYRQDPGLGLRLIYFSYDVKMKEKGDIPEGYSVSREKKERFSLILESASTNQTSMYLCASSFYGRAQRGTQYFGPGTRLLVL.

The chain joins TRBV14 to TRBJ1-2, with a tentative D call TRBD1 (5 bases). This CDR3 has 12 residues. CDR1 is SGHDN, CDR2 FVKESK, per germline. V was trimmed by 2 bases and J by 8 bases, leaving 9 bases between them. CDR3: CASSQPQGGYTF. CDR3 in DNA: TGTGCCAGCAGCCAACCCCAGGGCGGCTACACCTTC.

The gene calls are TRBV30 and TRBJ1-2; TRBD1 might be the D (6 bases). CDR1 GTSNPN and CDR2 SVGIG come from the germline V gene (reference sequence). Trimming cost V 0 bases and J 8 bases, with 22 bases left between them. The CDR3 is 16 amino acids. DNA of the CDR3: TGTGCCTGGAGTGTATGGCCCGAGGGACAAACTATAGGCTACACCTTC. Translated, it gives CAWSVWPEGQTIGYTF.

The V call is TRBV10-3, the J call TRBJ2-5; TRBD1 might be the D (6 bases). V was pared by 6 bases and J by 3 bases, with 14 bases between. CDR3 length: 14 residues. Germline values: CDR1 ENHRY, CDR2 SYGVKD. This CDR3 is CAIRKTGPEETQYF. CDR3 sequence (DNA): TGTGCCATCAGGAAGACAGGTCCCGAAGAGACCCAGTACTTC.

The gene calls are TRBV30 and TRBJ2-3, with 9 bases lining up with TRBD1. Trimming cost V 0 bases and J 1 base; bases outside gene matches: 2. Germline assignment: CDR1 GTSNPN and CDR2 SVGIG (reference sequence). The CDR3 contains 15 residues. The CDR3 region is CAWSVRTGGTDTQYF. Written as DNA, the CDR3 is TGTGCCTGGAGTGTACGGACAGGGGGCACAGATACGCAGTATTTT.

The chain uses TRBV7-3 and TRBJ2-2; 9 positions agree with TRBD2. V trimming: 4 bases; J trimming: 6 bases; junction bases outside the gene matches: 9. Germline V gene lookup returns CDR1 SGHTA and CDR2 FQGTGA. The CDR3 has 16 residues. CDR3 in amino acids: CASSSGGTSISGELFF. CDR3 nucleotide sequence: TGTGCCAGCAGCTCGGGAGGGACTAGCATATCCGGGGAGCTGTTTTTT.

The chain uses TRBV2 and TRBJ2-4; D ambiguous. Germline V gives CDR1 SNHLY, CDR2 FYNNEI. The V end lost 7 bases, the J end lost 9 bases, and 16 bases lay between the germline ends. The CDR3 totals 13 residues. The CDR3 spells CASIAKWAGIQYF. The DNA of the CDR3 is TGTGCCAGCATTGCCAAATGGGCCGGCATTCAGTACTTC.

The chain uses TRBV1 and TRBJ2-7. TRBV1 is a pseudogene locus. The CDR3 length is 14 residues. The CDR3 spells CTSSQPRGEHEQYF. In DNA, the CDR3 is TGCACCAGCAGCCAACCAAGGGGGGAACACGAGCAGTACTTC.

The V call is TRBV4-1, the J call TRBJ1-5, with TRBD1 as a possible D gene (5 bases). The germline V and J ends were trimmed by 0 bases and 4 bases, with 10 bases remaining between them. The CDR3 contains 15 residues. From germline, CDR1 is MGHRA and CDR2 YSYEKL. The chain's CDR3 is CASSQDLPGNQPQHF. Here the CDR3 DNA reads TGCGCCAGCAGCCAAGATTTGCCAGGGAATCAGCCCCAGCATTTT.

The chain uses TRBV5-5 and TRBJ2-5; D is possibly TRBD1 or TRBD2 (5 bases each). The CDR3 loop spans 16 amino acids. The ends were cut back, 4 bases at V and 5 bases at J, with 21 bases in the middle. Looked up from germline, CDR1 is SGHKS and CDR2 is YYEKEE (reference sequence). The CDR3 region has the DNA TGTGCCAGCAGCGCCGCTCCGGGACGCCGTTCGGAGACCCAGTACTTC. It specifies CASSAAPGRRSETQYF. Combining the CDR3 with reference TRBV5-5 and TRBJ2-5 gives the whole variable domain DAGVTQSPTHLIKTRGQQVTLRCSPISGHKSVSWYQQVLGQGPQFIFQYYEKEERGRGNFPDRFSARQFPNYSSELNVNALLLGDSALYLCASSAAPGRRSETQYFGPGTRLLVL.